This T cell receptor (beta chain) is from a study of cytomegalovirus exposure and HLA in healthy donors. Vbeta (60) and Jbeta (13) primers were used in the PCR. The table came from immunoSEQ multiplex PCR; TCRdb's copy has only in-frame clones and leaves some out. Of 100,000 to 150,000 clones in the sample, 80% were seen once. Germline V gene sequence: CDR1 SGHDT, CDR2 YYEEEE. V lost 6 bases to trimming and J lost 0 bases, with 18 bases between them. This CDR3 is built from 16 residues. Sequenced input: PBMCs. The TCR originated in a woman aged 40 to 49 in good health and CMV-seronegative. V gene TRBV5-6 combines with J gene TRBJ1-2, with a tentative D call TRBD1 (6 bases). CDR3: CASTLQGLGANYGYTF. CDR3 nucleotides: TGTGCCAGCACTCTCCAGGGGCTAGGGGCTAACTATGGCTACACCTTC.